Below are 3 T cell receptor beta chains sequenced from a single sample in a study of T cells in Graves' hyperthyroidism and ophthalmopathy. What was amplified from RNA transcripts were TCR beta CDR3 regions. Researchers ran a first-round RT-PCR on the TCR CDR3 using the HTBI primer set. One entry per CDR3 protein, called by TCRdb with MiXCR from the multiplex PCR reads. The data show 600,000 to 650,000 distinct CDR3 sequences, with about 20% seen just once and around a third held by the top ten. Sequences were obtained from blood. These TCRs come from a man aged 25-45 years with Graves' ophthalmopathy.

The chain is built from TRBV18 and TRBJ2-6; D possibly corresponds to TRBD1 (5 bases). V lost 3 bases to trimming and J lost 3 bases, with 9 bases between them. The CDR3 has 15 residues. Germline lookup yields CDR1 KGHSH and CDR2 LQKENI. This CDR3 is CASSPWGVGANVLTF. CDR3 DNA sequence: TGTGCCAGCTCACCTTGGGGCGTTGGGGCCAACGTCCTGACTTTC.

This clonotype was found a few times. The chain has TRBV20-1 and TRBJ1-2, with TRBD1 matching over 7 bases. The V and J ends lost 4 bases and 8 bases, in that order; junction bases with no gene match: 10. The CDR3 loop spans 13 amino acids. Germline loops: CDR1 DFQATT, CDR2 SNEGSKA (reference sequence). CDR3 DNA sequence: TGCAGTGCTATAAGGGCAGGGGGTTACGGCTACACCTTC. Translation: CSAIRAGGYGYTF.

Comment on this clonotype: A much larger clone sits a single nucleotide away, making a read error possible. V usage is TRBV6-5 and J usage is TRBJ2-7; 12 bases agree with TRBD2. The V segment lost 0 bases and the J segment 5 bases; nucleotides outside the gene matches: 2. CDR3 length: 15 residues. Germline lookup yields CDR1 MNHEY and CDR2 SVGAGI. CDR3 coding DNA: TGTGCCAGCAGTTACTCGAGACTAGCGGGAGACGAGCAGTACTTC. This gives the protein CASSYSRLAGDEQYF.